The entry below gives a single T cell receptor beta chain sequence along with its context. The antigen is unknown. With the 5' RACE reads reprocessed, TCRdb shows one record per CDR3 protein and no DNA. This sample's table reports about 430,000 distinct CDR3 sequences. Germline CDR1 LNHNV, CDR2 YYDKDF (reference sequence). The CDR3 contains 17 residues. This sample is part of a study of T cells expressing NK-cell markers. Study summary: Cells sorted as CD3+CD56+NKG2C+, CD3+CD56+NKG2C- and CD3+CD56-NKG2C+ T cells supplied the TCR beta repertoires.

Study findings and constraints: The share of CD8+ T cells held by dominant NKG2C+ clonotypes was about 1.0-7.5% in roughly 6 donors.

The TCR sequence derives from a woman between 50 and 59 years old in good health. The specimen sequenced was blood T cells: a sorted CD56 or NKG2C T cell subset, CD4+ or CD8+ T cells, or bulk PBMC T cells (not recorded which). The genes are TRBV15 and TRBJ2-1; as DNA is missing, the TRBD1 call by TCRdb cannot be tested. The CDR3 region is CATSRDFGTGEGNEQFF. Full variable domain (rest looked up from reference TRBV15 and TRBJ2-1): DAMVIQNPRYQVTQFGKPVTLSCSQTLNHNVMYWYQQKSSQAPKLLFHYYDKDFNNEADTPDNFQSRRPNTSFCFLDIRSPGLGDTAMYLCATSRDFGTGEGNEQFFGPGTRLTVL.